Following are 30 T cell receptor beta chains from one sample sequenced in a study of blood T cell repertoires in COVID-19. Here immunoSEQ multiplex PCR was the method, and the copy in TCRdb shows in-frame clones only, minus some. Found here are roughly 150,000 clones, approximately 83% of them singletons; the top ten hold roughly 1.9%. The sample comprised peripheral blood. Every receptor here comes from a woman of 80 years or more with acute or convalescent COVID-19.

CDR3 in amino acids: CASSVGVLRNTGELFF. In nucleotides, the CDR3 is TGTGCCAGCAGCGTCGGGGTCCTAAGGAACACCGGGGAGCTGTTTTTT. The rearrangement links TRBV9 to TRBJ2-2, with D possibly being TRBD2 (5 bases). This CDR3 has 16 residues. V lost 2 bases to trimming and J lost 1 base, with 12 bases between them. Germline values: CDR1 SGDLS, CDR2 YYNGEE.

The V gene is TRBV20-1, the J gene TRBJ1-6; 7 nucleotides align to TRBD1. V was clipped by 5 bases and J by 4 bases; unmatched bases: 5. Germline CDR1 is DFQATT and CDR2 is SNEGSKA (reference sequence). The CDR3 covers 14 residues. The DNA of the CDR3 is TGCAGTGCTGGTGAGACAGGGTATAATTCACCCCTCCACTTT. It is translated as CSAGETGYNSPLHF.

The chain employs TRBV6-5 and TRBJ1-5; D gene ambiguous. Trimming pared 10 bases from V and 7 bases from J, leaving 17 bases between. The CDR3 totals 13 residues. Germline V CDR1 and CDR2: MNHEY, SVGAGI. CDR3 DNA sequence: TGTGCCACACGGATCGGGGTTTACCAGCCCCAGCATTTT. This translates into CATRIGVYQPQHF.

This clone appeared once. The J gene is TRBJ1-6, the V gene TRBV4-3; D remains ambiguous. From germline, CDR1 is LGHNA and CDR2 YSLEER. This CDR3 is 13 amino acids long. Trimming cost V 4 bases and J 12 bases, with 13 bases left between them. CDR3 DNA: TGCGCCAGCAGCCCAACACCGACGGGACCCCTCCACTTT. It encodes CASSPTPTGPLHF.

The V gene is TRBV2, the J gene TRBJ1-6, with D unresolved. The CDR3 contains 16 residues. The V and J ends lost 4 bases and 1 base respectively, with 11 bases between them. CDR1 SNHLY and CDR2 FYNNEI come from the germline V gene. The CDR3 sequence is CASSGGLSSYNSPLHF. CDR3 nucleotides: TGTGCCAGCAGTGGCGGACTTTCTTCCTATAATTCACCCCTCCACTTT. Full variable domain (rest looked up from reference TRBV2 and TRBJ1-6): EPEVTQTPSHQVTQMGQEVILRCVPISNHLYFYWYRQILGQKVEFLVSFYNNEISEKSEIFDDQFSVERPDGSNFTLKIRSTKLEDSAMYFCASSGGLSSYNSPLHFGNGTRLTVT.

V gene TRBV19 combines with J gene TRBJ1-4; the D is unclear. The CDR3 spans 15 residues. V shed 6 bases and J shed 1 base, with 12 bases lying between them. The germline gives CDR1 LNHDA, CDR2 SQIVND (reference sequence). The CDR3 DNA sequence: TGTGCCAGTAGGAGTTTCAGCGGAACTAATGAAAAACTGTTTTTT. Translation: CASRSFSGTNEKLFF.

The chain combines TRBV7-9 with TRBJ1-4; 7 bases map to TRBD1. Unmatched junction bases numbered 5, after V lost 3 bases and J lost 4 bases. The CDR3 consists of 15 residues. Germline loops: CDR1 SEHNR, CDR2 FQNEAQ (reference sequence). CDR3 sequence (DNA): TGTGCCAGCAGCTTCGGGGCAGGGGGTAATGAAAAACTGTTTTTT. Amino acids: CASSFGAGGNEKLFF.

The chain uses TRBV30 and TRBJ1-5; D is unclear. The V and J ends lost 5 bases and 3 bases respectively, with 8 bases between them. The CDR3 has 12 amino acids. Germline-derived CDR1 and CDR2 are GTSNPN and SVGIG (reference sequence). The CDR3 nucleotides are TGTGCCTGGGGCCTAAACAATCAGCCCCAGCATTTT. It codes for CAWGLNNQPQHF.

This chain connects TRBV7-9 to TRBJ1-1; a weak D match, TRBD1 (6 bases). Looked up from germline, CDR1 is SEHNR and CDR2 is FQNEAQ (reference sequence). The CDR3 covers 15 residues. V was clipped by 5 bases and J by 3 bases, with 16 bases between them. The CDR3 bases are TGTGCCAGCAGCCTCCGACAGGCGGTTGACACTGAAGCTTTCTTT. It encodes CASSLRQAVDTEAFF.

The gene calls are TRBV19 and TRBJ1-5, with unresolved D. V shed 6 bases and J shed 7 bases, with 10 bases lying between them. Germline CDR1 and CDR2: LNHDA and SQIVND (reference sequence). This CDR3 has 12 amino acids. CDR3 DNA sequence: TGTGCCAGTAGCTTCCTAGTGCAGCCCCAGCATTTT. Protein product: CASSFLVQPQHF.

This sequence joins TRBV2 and TRBJ1-5, with TRBD1 as a possible D gene (5 bases). Per germline, CDR1 SNHLY and CDR2 FYNNEI. The CDR3 is 14 amino acids. The V and J ends lost 6 bases and 4 bases respectively, with 13 bases between them. CDR3 residues: CASSAGPGNQPQHF. The DNA for the CDR3 is TGTGCCAGCAGCGCCGGGCCAGGGAATCAGCCCCAGCATTTT.

This chain links TRBV9 with TRBJ2-4, with D unresolved. The CDR3 runs to 13 residues. The V and J ends lost 1 base and 5 bases respectively, with 7 bases between them. The V gene's germline CDR1 is SGDLS and CDR2 YYNGEE. CDR3 coding DNA: TGTGCCAGCAGCGTAAGCTCGGAAAACATTCAGTACTTC. This encodes CASSVSSENIQYF.

The chain recombines TRBV7-9 with TRBJ2-1, with D maybe TRBD1 (6 bases). CDR1 is SEHNR, CDR2 FQNEAQ, per germline (reference sequence). V was trimmed by 5 bases and J by 4 bases, leaving 12 bases between them. The CDR3 has 14 residues. The DNA for the CDR3 is TGTGCCAGCAGCCCTCGGACAGAGTACAATGAGCAGTTCTTC. It codes for CASSPRTEYNEQFF.

This clone was found once. This chain links TRBV3-1 (or the pseudogene TRBV3-2) with TRBJ2-5; 12 positions agree with TRBD2. Looked up from germline, CDR1 is LGHDT and CDR2 is YNNKEL (reference sequence). The V segment lost 0 bases and the J segment 7 bases; nucleotides outside the gene matches: 3. This CDR3 is built from 15 residues. The CDR3 here is CASSQDTSGGRTQYF. The CDR3 coding sequence is TGTGCCAGCAGCCAAGATACTAGCGGGGGGAGGACCCAGTACTTC.

The V gene is TRBV12-3 or TRBV12-4, the J gene TRBJ1-1, with no clear D. There are 12 residues in the CDR3. V was shortened by 5 bases and J by 1 base, with 5 bases between the two germline ends. CDR3 sequence reads: CASSVQNTEAFF. CDR3 coding DNA: TGTGCCAGCAGTGTACAGAACACTGAAGCTTTCTTT.

This rearrangement joins TRBV6-5 to TRBJ2-5, with TRBD1 as a possible D gene (5 bases). Deletions cut 0 bases from V and 2 bases from J, with 13 bases between. Per the germline V gene, CDR1 is MNHEY and CDR2 is SVGAGI. The CDR3 length is 16 residues. The CDR3 region is CASSYSGGPGQETQYF. In DNA, the CDR3 is TGTGCCAGCAGTTACTCTGGCGGCCCAGGGCAAGAGACCCAGTACTTC.

The rearrangement joins TRBV7-2 to TRBJ2-7, with 9 bases aligning to TRBD1. Per the germline V gene, CDR1 is SGHTA and CDR2 is FQGNSA. V shed 6 bases and J 2 bases; nucleotides not matched to a gene: 5. The CDR3 is 14 residues long. CDR3 loop: CASSSDRGPYEQYF. DNA for the CDR3: TGTGCCAGCAGTTCGGACAGGGGACCCTACGAGCAGTACTTC. Using reference TRBV7-2 and TRBJ2-7 for the parts outside the CDR3, the full variable domain is GAGVSQSPSNKVTEKGKDVELRCDPISGHTALYWYRQSLGQGLEFLIYFQGNSAPDKSGLPSDRFSAERTGGSVSTLTIQRTQQEDSAVYLCASSSDRGPYEQYFGPGTRLTVT.

Comments on this clone: One end of the junction varies from germline; a read error may be responsible. The chain employs TRBV30 and TRBJ2-7; 15 bases align to TRBD2. The CDR3 is made up of 14 amino acids. The germline V gene has CDR1 GTSNPN and CDR2 SVGIG (reference sequence). The CDR3 DNA reads as TGTGCCTGGAGCTACGGACTAGCGGGAGGGCCCACACGTTTC. This encodes CAWSYGLAGGPTRF.

The V and J genes are TRBV5-1 and TRBJ1-5; 7 bases are shared with TRBD1. V dropped 2 bases and J dropped 2; count of bases not matched to a gene: 4. This CDR3 contains 15 residues. Per germline, CDR1 SGHRS and CDR2 YFSETQ. The CDR3 loop reads CASSLEGAGNQPQHF. DNA of the CDR3: TGCGCCAGCAGCTTAGAGGGGGCCGGCAATCAGCCCCAGCATTTT. The full variable domain, in which reference TRBV5-1 and TRBJ1-5 provide the parts outside the CDR3, is KAGVTQTPRYLIKTRGQQVTLSCSPISGHRSVSWYQQTPGQGLQFLFEYFSETQRNKGNFPGRFSGRQFSNSRSEMNVSTLELGDSALYLCASSLEGAGNQPQHFGDGTRLSIL.

The J gene is TRBJ1-1, the V gene TRBV5-4; 7 bases match TRBD1. CDR3 length: 14 residues. The V gene end was trimmed by 5 bases and the J gene end by 5 bases; junction bases not matched to a gene: 9. Germline lookup yields CDR1 SGHNT and CDR2 YYREEE (reference sequence). This CDR3 reads CASSRDRRGTEAFF. The CDR3 coding sequence is TGTGCCAGCAGTCGGGACAGACGGGGGACTGAAGCTTTCTTT.

This clone appeared once. The chain links TRBV12-5 to TRBJ2-7, with D perhaps matching TRBD1 (6 bases). Germline V gene lookup returns CDR1 LGHNT and CDR2 FRNRAP. This CDR3 is 13 amino acids long. V was clipped by 6 bases and J by 6 bases, with 15 bases between them. CDR3 in amino acids: CASGRSGAPEQYF. The DNA of the CDR3 is TGTGCTAGTGGACGTTCAGGGGCGCCCGAGCAGTACTTC.

The genes are TRBV6-6 and TRBJ2-7; possible D gene TRBD1, 5 bases. CDR1 MNHNY and CDR2 SVGAGI come from the germline V gene (reference sequence). The V end lost 5 bases, the J end lost 0 bases, and 8 bases lay between the germline ends. The CDR3 covers 13 residues. This CDR3 reads CASSHRNSYEQYF. For the CDR3, the DNA is TGTGCCAGCAGTCACAGGAACTCCTACGAGCAGTACTTC.

The CDR3 nucleotides read TGTGCCAGCAGCCACAGGGAGGGTGTCGGCTACACCTTC. Translation: CASSHREGVGYTF. The rearrangement links TRBV5-8 to TRBJ1-2; TRBD1 is a possible D gene (6 bases). Trimming shortened V by 4 bases and J by 8 bases, and 15 bases separated the two germline ends. Germline assignment: CDR1 SGHTS and CDR2 YDEGEE. The CDR3 has 13 amino acids.

The genes are TRBV2 and TRBJ2-5; TRBD1 matches 8 bases. Unmatched junction bases numbered 20, after V lost 2 bases and J lost 0 bases. Germline CDR1 is SNHLY and CDR2 is FYNNEI. The CDR3 loop spans 21 amino acids. The CDR3, as DNA: TGTGCCAGCAGTGAACCCAAGCCGGGACAGGACAAAAGGAAAGACCAAGAGACCCAGTACTTC. Translating gives CASSEPKPGQDKRKDQETQYF.

This clone was observed a handful of times. This chain connects TRBV12-3 or TRBV12-4 to TRBJ1-1, with TRBD1 identical over 9 bases. This CDR3 region has 13 residues. V shed 3 bases, J shed 5 bases, and the junction held 1 base outside the gene matches. The CDR3 here is CASSLGTGTEAFF. In DNA, the CDR3 is TGTGCCAGCAGTTTGGGGACAGGGACTGAAGCTTTCTTT.

This chain connects TRBV7-9 to TRBJ2-5; 7 bases line up with TRBD2. CDR3 length equals 13 residues. Germline values: CDR1 SEHNR, CDR2 FQNEAQ (reference sequence). After removal of 1 base from V and 4 bases from J, the junction contained 0 bases not matched to a gene. The CDR3 bases are TGTGCCAGCAGCTTAGAGCGGGGAGAGACCCAGTACTTC. Translation gives CASSLERGETQYF.

The rearrangement uses TRBV27 and TRBJ2-5, with 8 bases matching TRBD2. J lost 4 bases, V lost 7 bases, and 11 bases had no gene match. This CDR3 spans 15 amino acids. Per germline, CDR1 MNHEY and CDR2 SMNVEV (reference sequence). The CDR3 DNA is TGTGCCAGCAATCCCGGGAGGGGGGCGACAGAGACCCAGTACTTC. Amino acids: CASNPGRGATETQYF.

This clone was seen more than once but under ten times. V usage is TRBV30 and J usage is TRBJ1-3; 7 bases are a match to TRBD1. The CDR3 extends over 14 amino acids. V lost 0 bases and J lost 3; bases outside the gene matches: 2. Germline-derived CDR1 and CDR2 are GTSNPN and SVGIG (reference sequence). The CDR3 region is CAWSVAGGGNTIYF. In DNA form, the CDR3 reads TGTGCCTGGAGTGTAGCAGGGGGTGGAAACACCATATATTTT.

The chain links TRBV21-1 to TRBJ2-4; TRBD2 reflects the table's D call only, with no check against the DNA. TRBV21-1 is a pseudogene. The CDR3 covers 20 residues. CDR3 region: CASSNGWRFPAGSVKNIQYF. The CDR3 DNA follows: TGTGCCAGCAGCAATGGTTGGCGGTTTCCGGCGGGTTCGGTCAAAAACATTCAGTACTTC.

The V and J genes are TRBV9 and TRBJ1-2; D uncertain. Trimming took 2 bases from V and 7 from J, leaving 18 bases between them. This CDR3 is 15 amino acids long. Germline loops: CDR1 SGDLS, CDR2 YYNGEE. The CDR3 bases are TGTGCCAGCAGCGTGAACGGTGGTCGATATGGTGGCTACACCTTC. Its translation is CASSVNGGRYGGYTF.